These 10 T cell receptor beta chains originate from one sample sequenced in a study of T cells in narcolepsy. Profiled with immunoSEQ multiplex PCR; TCRdb holds only in-frame clones, not every one. The data hold around 28,000 clones, with about 80% observed a single time. The specimen sequenced was CD45RA- memory CD4+ T cells from PBMCs. Receptors were obtained from a human donor with narcolepsy.

The CDR3 DNA follows: TGTGCCAGCAGTTACTCGGGACAGGTGAACACTGAAGCTTTCTTT. Its protein is CASSYSGQVNTEAFF. The V gene is TRBV6-5, the J gene TRBJ1-1; 8 positions agree with TRBD1. In germline, CDR1 is MNHEY, CDR2 SVGAGI. Trimming at V came to 0 bases and at J to 0 bases, leaving 0 bases not matched to a gene. This CDR3 contains 15 residues.

The V call is TRBV10-3, the J call TRBJ2-2, with D uncertain. Trimming cost V 10 bases and J 0 bases, with 12 bases left between them. The germline V gene encodes CDR1 ENHRY and CDR2 SYGVKD. CDR3 length equals 14 residues. This chain's CDR3 is CATRNRTNTGELFF. The CDR3 nucleotides read TGTGCCACCCGCAACCGAACGAACACCGGGGAGCTGTTTTTT.

This sequence joins TRBV5-1 and TRBJ2-5; TRBD1 aligns across 8 bases. V shed 4 bases, J shed 4 bases, and the junction held 6 bases outside the gene matches. In germline, CDR1 is SGHRS, CDR2 YFSETQ. The CDR3 has 14 residues. The CDR3 coding sequence is TGCGCCAGCAGCCTCACAGGGGGAGGAGAGACCCAGTACTTC. The encoded protein is CASSLTGGGETQYF.

This clone has only one observation. The gene calls are TRBV7-9 and TRBJ2-3; TRBD2 might be the D (6 bases). Germline values: CDR1 SEHNR, CDR2 FQNEAQ (reference sequence). Trimming took 2 bases from V and 4 from J, leaving 22 bases between them. This CDR3 region has 18 residues. The CDR3 DNA reads TGTGCCAGCAGCTTAAACTCAGCGGGCCGCTCGTGGCCAGATACGCAGTATTTT. This translates into CASSLNSAGRSWPDTQYF.

CDR3 in amino acids: CASSPSTGGQTEAFF. For the CDR3, the DNA is TGTGCCAGCAGTCCATCTACAGGGGGCCAGACTGAAGCTTTCTTT. The chain is built from TRBV27 and TRBJ1-1; 9 bases agree with TRBD1. V lost 5 bases, J lost 5 bases, and 9 bases stayed unmatched. This CDR3 comprises 15 residues. CDR1 and CDR2 from the germline V gene are MNHEY and SMNVEV (reference sequence).

J is TRBJ1-6 and V is TRBV10-3; D ambiguous. With 5 bases removed from V and 9 bases from J, the gap between germline ends came to 17 bases. This CDR3 region has 15 residues. The germline V gene encodes CDR1 ENHRY and CDR2 SYGVKD. The CDR3 sequence: CAISPGGRESSPLHF. The CDR3 bases are TGTGCCATCAGTCCCGGCGGGAGGGAGAGTTCACCCCTCCACTTT.

This sequence joins TRBV7-7 and TRBJ2-1, with D tentatively TRBD1 (6 bases). V lost 1 base and J 2 bases, leaving 12 bases between the germline ends. This CDR3 is 16 amino acids long. Per germline, CDR1 SSHAT and CDR2 FNYEAQ (reference sequence). DNA of the CDR3: TGTGCCAGCAGCTTAGGGGCCCAGGGGACCTACAATGAGCAGTTCTTC. Its protein is CASSLGAQGTYNEQFF.

The rearrangement joins TRBV19 to TRBJ1-5; the D is unclear. The CDR3 length is 12 residues. Trimming stripped 6 bases from V and 6 bases from J, with 9 bases between. The germline V gene encodes CDR1 LNHDA and CDR2 SQIVND (reference sequence). As DNA, the CDR3 is TGTGCCAGTAGCGGCCTAAGTCAGCCCCAGCATTTT. This encodes CASSGLSQPQHF. Complete variable domain (other parts from reference TRBV19 and TRBJ1-5): DGGITQSPKYLFRKEGQNVTLSCEQNLNHDAMYWYRQDPGQGLRLIYYSQIVNDFQKGDIAEGYSVSREKKESFPLTVTSAQKNPTAFYLCASSGLSQPQHFGDGTRLSIL.

This sequence joins TRBV19 and TRBJ2-7; D uncertain. This CDR3 contains 11 residues. Germline CDR1 and CDR2: LNHDA and SQIVND (reference sequence). The V and J ends lost 6 bases and 3 bases respectively, with 6 bases between them. The CDR3 coding sequence is TGTGCCAGTAGGGACGGCTACGAGCAGTACTTC. This sequence encodes CASRDGYEQYF.

This clone was recorded once. This CDR3 is CASSGGRNRPSNYGYTF. DNA of the CDR3: TGTGCCAGCAGTGGCGGACGGAATCGACCTAGTAACTATGGCTACACCTTC. The V and J genes are TRBV27 and TRBJ1-2; D is ambiguous. CDR1 is MNHEY, CDR2 SMNVEV, per germline (reference sequence). V was trimmed by 5 bases and J by 1 base, leaving 20 bases between them. The CDR3 length is 17 residues.